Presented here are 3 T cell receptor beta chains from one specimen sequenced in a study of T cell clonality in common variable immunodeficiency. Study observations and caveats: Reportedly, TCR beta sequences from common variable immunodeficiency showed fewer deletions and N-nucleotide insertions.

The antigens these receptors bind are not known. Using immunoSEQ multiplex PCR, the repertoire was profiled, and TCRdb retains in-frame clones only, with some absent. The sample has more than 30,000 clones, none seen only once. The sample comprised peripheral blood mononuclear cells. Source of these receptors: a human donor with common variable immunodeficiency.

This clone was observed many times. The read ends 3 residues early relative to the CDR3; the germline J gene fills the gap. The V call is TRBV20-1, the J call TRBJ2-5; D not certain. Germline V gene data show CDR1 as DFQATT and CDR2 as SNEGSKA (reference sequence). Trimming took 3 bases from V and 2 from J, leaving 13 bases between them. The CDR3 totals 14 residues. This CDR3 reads CSASPGSGQETQYF. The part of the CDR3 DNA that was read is TGCAGTGCTAGCCCCGGGTCCGGTCAAGAGACC.

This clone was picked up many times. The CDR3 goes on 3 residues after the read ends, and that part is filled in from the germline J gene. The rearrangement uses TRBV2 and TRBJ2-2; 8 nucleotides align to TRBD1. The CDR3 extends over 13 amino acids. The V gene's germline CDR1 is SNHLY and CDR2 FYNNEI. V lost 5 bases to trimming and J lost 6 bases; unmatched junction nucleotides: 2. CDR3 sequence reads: CASSPDRAGELFF. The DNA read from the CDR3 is TGTGCCAGCAGTCCGGACAGGGCCGGGGAG.

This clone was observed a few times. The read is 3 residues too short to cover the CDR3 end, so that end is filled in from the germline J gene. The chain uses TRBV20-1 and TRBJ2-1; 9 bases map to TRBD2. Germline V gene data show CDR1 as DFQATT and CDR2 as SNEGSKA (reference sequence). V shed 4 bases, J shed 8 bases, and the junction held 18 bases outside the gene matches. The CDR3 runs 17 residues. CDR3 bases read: TGCAGTGCTATAGAGCCTGGCGTAGCGGGAGTTCCGGATGAG. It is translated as CSAIEPGVAGVPDE. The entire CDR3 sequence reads CSAIEPGVAGVPDEQFF.